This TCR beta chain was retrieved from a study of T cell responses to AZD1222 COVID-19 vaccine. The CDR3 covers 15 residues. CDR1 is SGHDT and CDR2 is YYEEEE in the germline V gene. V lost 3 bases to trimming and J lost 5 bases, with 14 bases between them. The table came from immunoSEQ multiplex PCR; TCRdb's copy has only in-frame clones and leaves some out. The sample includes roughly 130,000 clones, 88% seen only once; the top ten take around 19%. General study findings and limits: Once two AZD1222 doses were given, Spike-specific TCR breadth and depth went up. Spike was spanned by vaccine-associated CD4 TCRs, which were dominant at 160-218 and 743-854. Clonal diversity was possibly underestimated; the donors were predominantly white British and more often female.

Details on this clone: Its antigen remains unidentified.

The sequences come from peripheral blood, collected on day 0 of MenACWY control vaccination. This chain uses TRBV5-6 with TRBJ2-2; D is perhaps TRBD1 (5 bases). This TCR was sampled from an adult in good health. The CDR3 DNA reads TGTGCCAGCAGCTCAACAGGACGGCCTACCGGGGAGCTGTTTTTT. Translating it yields CASSSTGRPTGELFF.